A selection of T cell receptor beta chains follows, all from one sample in a study of CD8 T cells in Susac syndrome. MiXCR was run by TCRdb on the immunoSEQ multiplex PCR reads, yielding one entry per CDR3 protein. The table has about 240,000 distinct CDR3 sequences, 90% to 96% seen once; the top ten hold approximately 0.094%. Sequences were obtained from CD4+ T cells from PBMCs. These receptors originate from a human donor with Susac syndrome. Both conserved end residues are part of each CDR3. D genes are given only for firm matches. Expanded clones are given a class, and other clones once, few, many or no size at all.

cdr3_nt,cdr3_aa,v_call,j_call,d_call,clone_size
TGTGCCACCAGTGATTTGGGATCTTACAATGAGCAGTTCTTC,CATSDLGSYNEQFF,TRBV24-1,TRBJ2-1,NA,NA
TGCAGTGCAGGACCTCGAATCCGGGAGGGCTACACCTTC,CSAGPRIREGYTF,TRBV20-1,TRBJ1-2,NA,NA
TGCAGTGCTCGACTGAATAGTAATGAAAAACTGTTTTTT,CSARLNSNEKLFF,TRBV20-1,TRBJ1-4,NA,once
TGCAGTGCTATAGCGGGAGACAATGAGCAGTTCTTC,CSAIAGDNEQFF,TRBV20-1,TRBJ2-1,TRBD2,NA
TGCAGTGCTAGAGATTCGGCACATAGCAATCAGCCCCAGCATTTT,CSARDSAHSNQPQHF,TRBV20-1,TRBJ1-5,NA,once
TGCAGCGTTGCCTGGACAGGGGATAGCTACACCTTC,CSVAWTGDSYTF,TRBV29-1,TRBJ1-2,TRBD1,NA
TGCAGCGTTGTCCGGACAGGGGGGGTGGCTGAAGCTTTCTTT,CSVVRTGGVAEAFF,TRBV29-1,TRBJ1-1,TRBD1,NA
NA,CASSQEGTSGQYF,TRBV4-2,TRBJ2-5,NA,once
TGCGCCAGCAGCCAAGATCGGCTAGCGGGGACCACAGATACGCAGTATTTT,CASSQDRLAGTTDTQYF,TRBV4-1,TRBJ2-3,TRBD2,NA
TGTGCCACTCGGGGCCTCGGTGAAGCTTTCTTT,CATRGLGEAFF,TRBV28,TRBJ1-1,NA,NA
TGTGCCAGTAGCGATAGGGTCACCTATGGCTACACCTTC,CASSDRVTYGYTF,TRBV19,TRBJ1-2,NA,NA
TGTGCCTGGGACCCGGGACAGCGCAATCAGCCCCAGCATTTT,CAWDPGQRNQPQHF,TRBV30,TRBJ1-5,TRBD1,NA
TGCAGCGTTGAACTCCTAGCGGGAGGGTCCTACGAGCAGTACTTC,CSVELLAGGSYEQYF,TRBV29-1,TRBJ2-7,TRBD2,NA
TGTGCCAGCAGCTTAACTAGCGGGAGTACCGGGGAGCTGTTTTTT,CASSLTSGSTGELFF,TRBV7-3,TRBJ2-2,TRBD2,NA
TGTGCCAGCAGCCAAGATCGCGGGACAGAATACAATGAGCAGTTCTTC,CASSQDRGTEYNEQFF,TRBV14,TRBJ2-1,NA,once
TGCAGTGCTCGGGCCTTGGACCGCTCCTACGAGCAGTACTTC,CSARALDRSYEQYF,TRBV20-1,TRBJ2-7,NA,NA
TGCAGTGCTAGGGAGGACTATGGCTACACCTTC,CSAREDYGYTF,TRBV20-1,TRBJ1-2,NA,NA
TGTGCTTCTGACCGTAAAGGGTCCAATGAGCAGTTCTTC,CASDRKGSNEQFF,TRBV30,TRBJ2-1,NA,NA
TGCAGTGCCACCGGGACTAGCGGGAGAGGGGGGGATACGCAGTATTTT,CSATGTSGRGGDTQYF,TRBV20-1,TRBJ2-3,TRBD2,NA
TGTGCCAGCAGCCCTGTCCTCTCTGGGGCCAACGTCCTGACTTTC,CASSPVLSGANVLTF,TRBV7-9,TRBJ2-6,NA,NA
TGTGCCAGCAGCTTAAGGGGGGACGGCGAAAAACTGTTTTTT,CASSLRGDGEKLFF,TRBV11-2,TRBJ1-4,NA,once
TGCAGTTCCCCGGACTACCCAGGGGATGAGCAGTTCTTC,CSSPDYPGDEQFF,TRBV20-1,TRBJ2-1,NA,NA
TGTGCCAGCAGCGTAGTAGACTCCTACAATGAGCAGTTCTTC,CASSVVDSYNEQFF,TRBV9,TRBJ2-1,NA,NA
TGTGCCAGCAGTCCCGTCCGACTAGCGGGAGGGAATGAGCAGTTCTTC,CASSPVRLAGGNEQFF,TRBV6-1,TRBJ2-1,TRBD2,NA
TGCGCCAGCAGCCCACGACAGGTGAACACTGAAGCTTTCTTT,CASSPRQVNTEAFF,TRBV5-1,TRBJ1-1,NA,NA
TGCAGTGCTAGAGGAGACTACCCCTACGAGCAGTACTTC,CSARGDYPYEQYF,TRBV20-1,TRBJ2-7,NA,NA
TGTGCCTGGAGTCTAGGAGGGGCGGCCAAAAACATTCAGTACTTC,CAWSLGGAAKNIQYF,TRBV30,TRBJ2-4,NA,NA
TGTGCCAGCAGCCCAAAGAGGACAGGATATCGAACTGGGGCCAACGTCCTGACTTTC,CASSPKRTGYRTGANVLTF,TRBV7-8,TRBJ2-6,TRBD1,once
TGCAGTGCTATCCGGCAGGGGGCAGGGGAGACCCAGTACTTC,CSAIRQGAGETQYF,TRBV20-1,TRBJ2-5,TRBD1,once
TGTGCCAGCACAAGGGGACAGAGAAATCAGCCCCAGCATTTT,CASTRGQRNQPQHF,TRBV6-2/TRBV6-3,TRBJ1-5,TRBD1,NA
TGCGCCAGCAGCTTTGTCGACAGGAGGCCCTACAATGAGCAGTTCTTC,CASSFVDRRPYNEQFF,TRBV5-1,TRBJ2-1,NA,NA
TGTGCCTGGAGTCCCGGACAGGGGTTTACGGCGCCCCAGCATTTT,CAWSPGQGFTAPQHF,TRBV30,TRBJ1-5,TRBD1,NA
TGTGCCAGCAGTAAGGGGACAGGTGGTCAGCCCCAGCATTTT,CASSKGTGGQPQHF,TRBV6-6,TRBJ1-5,TRBD1,NA
TGCAGTGCTACGCCGAACTACGCGGGGGCCTACGAGCAGTACTTC,CSATPNYAGAYEQYF,TRBV20-1,TRBJ2-7,TRBD2,NA
TGCAGCGTTGAAACGACAGGGTTTAGCTATGGCTACACCTTC,CSVETTGFSYGYTF,TRBV29-1,TRBJ1-2,TRBD1,NA
TGTGCCAGCAGTACTCCGGGACAGAGCTACGAGCAGTACTTC,CASSTPGQSYEQYF,TRBV28,TRBJ2-7,TRBD1,few
TGTGCCAGCAGTTACTCCCCGGGACACTTCGATGGGGGCTACACCTTC,CASSYSPGHFDGGYTF,TRBV6-6,TRBJ1-2,NA,NA
TGCAGTGCTAGAGATCCCCCGGGGGGCTACACCTTC,CSARDPPGGYTF,TRBV20-1,TRBJ1-2,NA,NA
TGCAGTGCTAGCGGAGGGACAACGGCCCAGCATTTT,CSASGGTTAQHF,TRBV20-1,TRBJ1-5,NA,NA
TGTGCCAGCAGCCCTCGGGGCAGCAACTATGGCTACACCTTC,CASSPRGSNYGYTF,TRBV9,TRBJ1-2,NA,NA
TGTGCCAGCAGCTCCCAACGAGGAGGTGGGACCCAGTACTTC,CASSSQRGGGTQYF,TRBV11-2,TRBJ2-5,NA,NA
TGCAGTGCTTCGCCGGGACTAGCGGGACATGAGCAGTTCTTC,CSASPGLAGHEQFF,TRBV20-1,TRBJ2-1,TRBD2,NA
TGTGCCACCAGCAGAGATTTTTGGGGCGGGAAAGATACGCAGTATTTT,CATSRDFWGGKDTQYF,TRBV15,TRBJ2-3,NA,NA
TGTGCCAGCAGCCAATCTCTTCTAGCGGATACGCAGTATTTT,CASSQSLLADTQYF,TRBV3-1,TRBJ2-3,NA,NA
TGTGCCAGCAGCTCGCGGGACATTAACACTGAAGCTTTCTTT,CASSSRDINTEAFF,TRBV9,TRBJ1-1,NA,NA
TGTGCCAGCAGTGAAGCTAGGGCCGGGGCCAACGTCCTGACTTTC,CASSEARAGANVLTF,TRBV6-1,TRBJ2-6,NA,NA
TGTGCCACCAGTGATTCCGACAGGGGGCTAAATACGCAGTATTTT,CATSDSDRGLNTQYF,TRBV24-1,TRBJ2-3,TRBD1,NA
TGTGCCAGCAGTCCAATGCTCCTCCGGGACAGCTCCTACGAGCAGTACTTC,CASSPMLLRDSSYEQYF,TRBV27,TRBJ2-7,TRBD1,NA
TGTGCCAGCAGGATCGACCCGGGACTAGCAAAGACCGGGGAGCTGTTTTTT,CASRIDPGLAKTGELFF,TRBV12-3/TRBV12-4,TRBJ2-2,TRBD2,NA
TGTGCCAGCAGAGGACAGGAGGGCACCGGGGAGCTGTTTTTT,CASRGQEGTGELFF,TRBV6-6,TRBJ2-2,NA,once
TGCGCCAGCAGCTTGGGACCGAGCTCTGGAAACACCATATATTTT,CASSLGPSSGNTIYF,TRBV5-1,TRBJ1-3,NA,NA
TGTGCCAGCAGCTCGGGACCGAGAGAGGAGACCCAGTACTTC,CASSSGPREETQYF,TRBV12-3/TRBV12-4,TRBJ2-5,NA,NA
TGTGCCAGCAGCCAAGAACAGGGCGCTGGGGCCAACGTCCTGACTTTC,CASSQEQGAGANVLTF,TRBV3-1,TRBJ2-6,NA,once
TGTGCCTGGGCAGGACAGGGAACCTACGAGCAGTACTTC,CAWAGQGTYEQYF,TRBV30,TRBJ2-7,TRBD1,NA
TGCAGCGTCCAGACGGGTCGCTCTGAAGCTTTCTTT,CSVQTGRSEAFF,TRBV29-1,TRBJ1-1,NA,once